This T cell receptor beta chain was documented in a study of blood T cell repertoires in COVID-19. The wider study: Samples of COVID-19 (acute and convalescent) were obtained from the United States, Italy and Spain. PBMCs, B-cell-depleted T cells, or T cells were the source of the cDNA or gDNA that made up the material.

The CDR3 loop spans 15 amino acids. V lost 0 bases to trimming and J lost 3 bases, with 12 bases between them. The Seattle patients joined while their infection was active and were tracked longitudinally afterward. Original data processing: Reference gene primers were amplified, and this amplification served to estimate nucleated cell counts. The assay was immunoSEQ multiplex PCR, and TCRdb's table has in-frame clones only and misses some. D and trimming come from the DNA, and the V and J calls and clone size come from that table. Counted here are a few hundred thousand clones, roughly 90% occurring once; the ten biggest clones make up approximately 0.92%.

The TCR was taken from a man younger than 30 with COVID-19, enrolled during active disease. This rearrangement joins TRBV23-1 to TRBJ2-7; weak D call: TRBD2 (5 bases). TRBV23-1 is identified as an open reading frame with a role that is uncertain. The sequenced sample consisted of peripheral blood. CDR3: CASSQSPELDYEQYF. Written as DNA, the CDR3 is TGCGCCAGCAGTCAATCCCCTGAACTAGACTACGAGCAGTACTTC.